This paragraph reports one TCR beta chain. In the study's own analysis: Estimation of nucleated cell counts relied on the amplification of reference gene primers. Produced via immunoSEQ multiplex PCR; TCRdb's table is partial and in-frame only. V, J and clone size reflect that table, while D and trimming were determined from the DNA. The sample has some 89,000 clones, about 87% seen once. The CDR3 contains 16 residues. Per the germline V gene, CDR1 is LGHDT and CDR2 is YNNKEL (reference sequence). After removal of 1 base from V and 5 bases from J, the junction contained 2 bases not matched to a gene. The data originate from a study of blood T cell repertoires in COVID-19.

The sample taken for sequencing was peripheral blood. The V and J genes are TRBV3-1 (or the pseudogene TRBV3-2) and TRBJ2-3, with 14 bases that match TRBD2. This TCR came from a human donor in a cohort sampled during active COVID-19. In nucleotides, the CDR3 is TGTGCCAGCAGCCAAGGGACTAGCGGGAGGATAGATACGCAGTATTTT. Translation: CASSQGTSGRIDTQYF.